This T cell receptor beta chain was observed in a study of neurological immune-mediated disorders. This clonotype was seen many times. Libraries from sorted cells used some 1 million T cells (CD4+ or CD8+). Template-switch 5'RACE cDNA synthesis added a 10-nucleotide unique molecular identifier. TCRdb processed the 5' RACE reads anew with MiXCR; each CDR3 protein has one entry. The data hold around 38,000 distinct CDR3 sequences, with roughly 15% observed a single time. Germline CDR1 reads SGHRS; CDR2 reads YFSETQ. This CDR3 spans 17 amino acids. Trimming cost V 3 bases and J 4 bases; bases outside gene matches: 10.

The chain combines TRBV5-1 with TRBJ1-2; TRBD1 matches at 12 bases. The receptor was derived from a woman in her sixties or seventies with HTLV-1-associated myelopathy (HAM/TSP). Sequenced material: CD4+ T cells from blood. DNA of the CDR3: TGCGCCAGCAGCTGGGGTCCGGGGACAGGGGGCAGCTATGGCTACACCTTC. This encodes CASSWGPGTGGSYGYTF.